This TCR beta chain was identified during a study of T cell repertoires in cytomegalovirus infection. TCRdb passed the reads through MiXCR, listing each CDR3 protein once. The sample lists roughly 730,000 distinct CDR3 sequences, around a third seen once, with over 15% in the top ten. Study observations and caveats: The ex vivo response was dominated by HLA-C-restricted CMV-specific TCR beta clonotypes. Cumulative frequency of public TCR beta families picked out carriers of CMV plus the relevant HLA.

This clonotype was counted at least ten times. Its antigen is not identified. The starting material was cultured PBMCs, obtained from culture after CMV antigen stimulation. The source is a human donor in good health (CMV status not recorded). Some clones in this sample may be carry-over from other donors' samples.

The CDR3 sequence is CASSQTLNTGELFF. CDR3 DNA sequence: TGTGCCAGCAGCCAGACCCTGAACACCGGGGAGCTGTTTTTT. This chain joins TRBV7-2 and TRBJ2-2, with unresolved D. Germline-derived CDR1 and CDR2 are SGHTA and FQGNSA. This CDR3 contains 14 residues. V was clipped by 5 bases and J by 1 base, with 8 bases between them.